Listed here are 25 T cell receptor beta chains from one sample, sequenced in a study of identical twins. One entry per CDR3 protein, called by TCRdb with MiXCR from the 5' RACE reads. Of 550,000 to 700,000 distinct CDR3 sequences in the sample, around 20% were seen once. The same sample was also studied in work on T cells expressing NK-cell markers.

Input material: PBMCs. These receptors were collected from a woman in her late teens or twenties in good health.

This CDR3 is CASSLWDREYEQYF. CDR3 in DNA: TGTGCCAGCAGCTTATGGGACAGGGAGTACGAGCAGTACTTC. The V call is TRBV7-9, the J call TRBJ2-7; 9 nucleotides align to TRBD1. The CDR3 contains 14 residues. The germline V gene encodes CDR1 SEHNR and CDR2 FQNEAQ (reference sequence). Trimming took 2 bases from V and 4 from J; bases not matched to a gene: 3.

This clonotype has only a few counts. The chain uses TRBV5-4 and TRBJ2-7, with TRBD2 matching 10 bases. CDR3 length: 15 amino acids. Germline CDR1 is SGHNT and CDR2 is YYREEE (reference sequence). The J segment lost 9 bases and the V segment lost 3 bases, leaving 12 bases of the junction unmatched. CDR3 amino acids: CASSSRAASGSRQYF. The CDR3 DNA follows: TGTGCCAGCAGCTCCCGGGCGGCTAGCGGGAGTAGGCAGTACTTC.

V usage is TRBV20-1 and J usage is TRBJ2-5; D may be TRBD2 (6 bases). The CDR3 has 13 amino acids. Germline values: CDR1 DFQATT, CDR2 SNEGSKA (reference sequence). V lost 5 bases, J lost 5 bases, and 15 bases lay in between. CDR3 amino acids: CSARHPGRETQYF. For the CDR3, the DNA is TGCAGTGCTCGTCACCCGGGGAGGGAGACCCAGTACTTC.

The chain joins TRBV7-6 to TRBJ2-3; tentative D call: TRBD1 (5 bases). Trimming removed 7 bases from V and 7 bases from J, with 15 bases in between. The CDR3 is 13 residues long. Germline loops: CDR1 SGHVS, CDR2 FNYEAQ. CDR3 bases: TGTGCCAGCACCAACCTCCAGGGTAATACGCAGTATTTT. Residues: CASTNLQGNTQYF.

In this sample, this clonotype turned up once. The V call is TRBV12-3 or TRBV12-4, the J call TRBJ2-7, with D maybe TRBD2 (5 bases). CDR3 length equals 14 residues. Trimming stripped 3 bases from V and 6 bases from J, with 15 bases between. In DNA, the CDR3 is TGTGCCAGCAGTTTGGGGAGCCCGTGGGTCGAGCAGTACTTC. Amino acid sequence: CASSLGSPWVEQYF.

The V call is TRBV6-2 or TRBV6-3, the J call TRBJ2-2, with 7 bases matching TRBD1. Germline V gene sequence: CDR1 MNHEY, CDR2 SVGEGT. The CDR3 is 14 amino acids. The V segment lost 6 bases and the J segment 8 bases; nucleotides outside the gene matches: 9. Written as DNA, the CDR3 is TGTGCCAGCAGAGCCCCACAGGGGATAGGGGAGCTGTTTTTT. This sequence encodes CASRAPQGIGELFF.

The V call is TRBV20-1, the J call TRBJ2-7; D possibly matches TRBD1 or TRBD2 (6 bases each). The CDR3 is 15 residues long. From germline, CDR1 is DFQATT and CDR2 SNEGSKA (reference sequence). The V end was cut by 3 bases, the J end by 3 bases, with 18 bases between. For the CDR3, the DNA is TGCAGTGCTAGGACGGCGGGACACTCTCGCTACGAGCAGTACTTC. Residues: CSARTAGHSRYEQYF.

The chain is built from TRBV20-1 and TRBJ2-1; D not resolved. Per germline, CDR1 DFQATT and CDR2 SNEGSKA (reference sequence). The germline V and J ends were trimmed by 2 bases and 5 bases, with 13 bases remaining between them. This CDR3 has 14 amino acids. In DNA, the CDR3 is TGCAGTGCTAGACCCCAGACATTTAACAATGAGCAGTTCTTC. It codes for CSARPQTFNNEQFF.

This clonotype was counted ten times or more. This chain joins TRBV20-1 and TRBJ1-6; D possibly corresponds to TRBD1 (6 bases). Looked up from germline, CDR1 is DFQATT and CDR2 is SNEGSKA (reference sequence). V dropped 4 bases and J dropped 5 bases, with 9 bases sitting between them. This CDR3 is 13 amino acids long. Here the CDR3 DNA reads TGCAGTGCTACAGGGGCCAATAATTCACCCCTCCACTTT. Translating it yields CSATGANNSPLHF.

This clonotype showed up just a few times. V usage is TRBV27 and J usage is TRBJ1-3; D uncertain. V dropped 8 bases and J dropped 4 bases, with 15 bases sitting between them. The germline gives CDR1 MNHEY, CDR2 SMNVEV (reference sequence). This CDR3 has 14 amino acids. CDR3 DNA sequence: TGTGCCAGCGGTCCGGGGTCTACCGGAAACACCATATATTTT. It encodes CASGPGSTGNTIYF.

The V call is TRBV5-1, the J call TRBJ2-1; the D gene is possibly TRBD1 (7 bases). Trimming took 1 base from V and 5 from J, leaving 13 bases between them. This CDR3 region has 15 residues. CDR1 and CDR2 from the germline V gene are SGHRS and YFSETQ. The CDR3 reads CASSLLARGDNEQFF. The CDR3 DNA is TGCGCCAGCAGCTTGTTGGCCAGGGGGGACAATGAGCAGTTCTTC.

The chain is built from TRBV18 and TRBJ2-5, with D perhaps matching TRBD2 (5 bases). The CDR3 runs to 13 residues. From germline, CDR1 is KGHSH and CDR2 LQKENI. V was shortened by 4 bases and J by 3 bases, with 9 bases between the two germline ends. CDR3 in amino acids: CASSRLREETQYF. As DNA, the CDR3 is TGTGCCAGCTCACGGTTGCGGGAAGAGACCCAGTACTTC.

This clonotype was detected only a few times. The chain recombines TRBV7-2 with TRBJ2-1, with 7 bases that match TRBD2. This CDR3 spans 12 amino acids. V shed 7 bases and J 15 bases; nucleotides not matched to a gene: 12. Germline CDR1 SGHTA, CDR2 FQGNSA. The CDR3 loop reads CASIRTGGGTFF. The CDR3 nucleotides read TGTGCCAGCATTAGAACGGGAGGCGGTACGTTCTTC.

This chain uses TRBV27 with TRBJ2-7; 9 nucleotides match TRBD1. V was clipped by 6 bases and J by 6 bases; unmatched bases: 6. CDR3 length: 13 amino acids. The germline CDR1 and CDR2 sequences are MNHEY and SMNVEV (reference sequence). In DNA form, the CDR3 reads TGTGCCAGCAGCTCGGGGACAGGGTCCGAGCAGTACTTC. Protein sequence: CASSSGTGSEQYF.

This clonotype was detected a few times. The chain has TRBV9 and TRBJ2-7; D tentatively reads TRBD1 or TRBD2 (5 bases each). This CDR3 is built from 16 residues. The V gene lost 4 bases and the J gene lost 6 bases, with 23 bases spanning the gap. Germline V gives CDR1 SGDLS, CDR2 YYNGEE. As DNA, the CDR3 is TGTGCCAGCAGCCCAACCACCGGGACGTACGGGTCCGAGCAGTACTTC. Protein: CASSPTTGTYGSEQYF.

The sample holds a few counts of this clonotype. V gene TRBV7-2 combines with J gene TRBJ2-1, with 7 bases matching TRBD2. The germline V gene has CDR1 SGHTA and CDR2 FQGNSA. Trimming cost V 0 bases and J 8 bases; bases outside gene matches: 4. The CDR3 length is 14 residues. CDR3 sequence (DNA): TGTGCCAGCAGCTTAGCAATTCGGGGGGATGAGCAGTTCTTC. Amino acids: CASSLAIRGDEQFF.

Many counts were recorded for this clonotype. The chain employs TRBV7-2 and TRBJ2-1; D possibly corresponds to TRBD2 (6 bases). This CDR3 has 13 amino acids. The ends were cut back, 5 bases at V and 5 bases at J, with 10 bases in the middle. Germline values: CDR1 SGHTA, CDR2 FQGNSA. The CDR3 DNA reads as TGTGCCAGCAGCCGCGGACTACACAATGAGCAGTTCTTC. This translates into CASSRGLHNEQFF.

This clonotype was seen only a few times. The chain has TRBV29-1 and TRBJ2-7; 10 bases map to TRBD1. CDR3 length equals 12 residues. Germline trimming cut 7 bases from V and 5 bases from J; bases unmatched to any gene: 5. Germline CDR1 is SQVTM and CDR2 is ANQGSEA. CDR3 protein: CSGQGAVDEQYF. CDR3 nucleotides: TGCAGCGGACAGGGGGCGGTCGACGAGCAGTACTTC.

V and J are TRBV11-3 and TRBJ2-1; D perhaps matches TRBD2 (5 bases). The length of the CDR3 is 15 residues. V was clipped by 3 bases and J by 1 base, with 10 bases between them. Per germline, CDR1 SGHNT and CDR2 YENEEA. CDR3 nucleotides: TGTGCCAGCAGCTTCTTCGGGGAGTCCTACAATGAGCAGTTCTTC. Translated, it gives CASSFFGESYNEQFF.

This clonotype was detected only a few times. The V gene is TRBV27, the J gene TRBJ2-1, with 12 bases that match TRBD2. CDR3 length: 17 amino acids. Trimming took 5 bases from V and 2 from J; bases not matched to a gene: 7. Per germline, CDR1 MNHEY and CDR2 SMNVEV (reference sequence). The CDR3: CASSPRTSGNTYNEQFF. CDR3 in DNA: TGTGCCAGCAGTCCCAGGACTAGCGGGAACACCTACAATGAGCAGTTCTTC.

In nucleotides, the CDR3 is TGCGCCAGCAGCCAAGATTTTAAGGCTAGCGGGAGGTCTCGTGATACGCAGTATTTT. The encoded protein is CASSQDFKASGRSRDTQYF. V gene TRBV4-3 combines with J gene TRBJ2-3; 11 bases map to TRBD2. V lost 0 bases, J lost 6 bases, and 14 bases stayed unmatched. This CDR3 is built from 19 residues. Germline V gene sequence: CDR1 LGHNA, CDR2 YSLEER.

The DNA for the CDR3 is TGTGCCACCAGTGATGCAAGCGATGGCTACACCTTC. This codes for CATSDASDGYTF. The chain couples TRBV24-1 to TRBJ1-2; D remains unclear. The CDR3 length is 12 residues. CDR1 is KGHDR and CDR2 is SFDVKD in the germline V gene. V dropped 3 bases and J dropped 6 bases, with 7 bases sitting between them.

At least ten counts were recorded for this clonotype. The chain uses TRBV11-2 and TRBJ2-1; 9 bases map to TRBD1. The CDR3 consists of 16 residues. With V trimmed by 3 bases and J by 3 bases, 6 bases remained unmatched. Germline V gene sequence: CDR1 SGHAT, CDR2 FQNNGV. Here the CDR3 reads CASSFAGQGNYNEQFF. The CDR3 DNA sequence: TGTGCCAGCAGCTTTGCCGGACAGGGGAACTACAATGAGCAGTTCTTC.

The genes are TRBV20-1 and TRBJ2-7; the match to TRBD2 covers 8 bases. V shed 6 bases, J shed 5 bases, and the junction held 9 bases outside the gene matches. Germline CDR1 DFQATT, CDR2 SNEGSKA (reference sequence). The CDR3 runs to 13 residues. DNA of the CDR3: TGCAGTGCCCTGGAGCGGGGGATGGACGAGCAGTACTTC. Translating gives CSALERGMDEQYF.

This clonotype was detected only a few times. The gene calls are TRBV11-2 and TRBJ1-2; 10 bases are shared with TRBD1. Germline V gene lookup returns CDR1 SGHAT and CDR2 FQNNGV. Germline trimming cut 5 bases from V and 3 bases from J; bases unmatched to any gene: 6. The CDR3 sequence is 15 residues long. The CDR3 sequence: CASSTRDRGYYGYTF. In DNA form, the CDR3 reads TGTGCCAGCAGCACAAGGGACAGGGGCTACTATGGCTACACCTTC.